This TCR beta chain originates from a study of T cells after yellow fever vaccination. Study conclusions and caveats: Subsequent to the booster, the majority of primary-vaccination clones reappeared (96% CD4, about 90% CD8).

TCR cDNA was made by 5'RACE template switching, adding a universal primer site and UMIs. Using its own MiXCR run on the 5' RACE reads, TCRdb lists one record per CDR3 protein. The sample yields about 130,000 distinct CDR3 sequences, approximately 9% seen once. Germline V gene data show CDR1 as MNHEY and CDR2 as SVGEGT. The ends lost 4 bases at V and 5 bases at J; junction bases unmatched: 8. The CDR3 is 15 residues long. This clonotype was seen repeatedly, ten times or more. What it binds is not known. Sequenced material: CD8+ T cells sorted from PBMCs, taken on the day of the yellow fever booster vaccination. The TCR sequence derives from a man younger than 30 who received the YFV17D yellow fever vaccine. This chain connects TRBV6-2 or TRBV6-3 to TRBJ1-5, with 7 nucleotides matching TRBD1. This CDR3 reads CASSFRDSYYQPQHF. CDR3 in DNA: TGTGCCAGCAGTTTCCGGGACAGTTACTATCAGCCCCAGCATTTT.